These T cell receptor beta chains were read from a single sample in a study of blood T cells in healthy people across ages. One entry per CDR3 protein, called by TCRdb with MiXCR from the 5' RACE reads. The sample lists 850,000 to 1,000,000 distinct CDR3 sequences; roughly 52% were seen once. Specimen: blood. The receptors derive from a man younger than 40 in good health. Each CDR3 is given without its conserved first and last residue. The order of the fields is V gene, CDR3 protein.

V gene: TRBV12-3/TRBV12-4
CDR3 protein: ASSSDRGRCQPQH

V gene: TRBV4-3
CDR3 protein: ASSQDPASYEQY

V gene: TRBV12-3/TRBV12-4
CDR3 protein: AGSVAGAGTDTQY

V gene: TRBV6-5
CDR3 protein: ASSYSRAGSSYEQY

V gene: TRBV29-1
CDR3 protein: SVVRTENTEAF

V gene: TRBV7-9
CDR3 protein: ASSLISQEQY

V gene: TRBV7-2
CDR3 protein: ASSFDRGRREQY

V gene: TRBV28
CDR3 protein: ASSFARAAGTDTQY

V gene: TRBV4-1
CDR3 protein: ASSQWTGYEQY

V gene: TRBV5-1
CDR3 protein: ASSLMPSGGTSEQF

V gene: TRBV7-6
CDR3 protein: ASSLTSSSGVSSTDTQY

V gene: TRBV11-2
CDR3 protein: ASSPPASLYNEQF

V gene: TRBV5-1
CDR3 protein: ASSLETPETQY

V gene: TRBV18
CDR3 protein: ASSPWELDYGYT

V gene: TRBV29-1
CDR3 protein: SVRGRISYNEQF

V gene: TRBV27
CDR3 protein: ASSSNPDSTDTQY

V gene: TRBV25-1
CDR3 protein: ASAPLTHNEQF

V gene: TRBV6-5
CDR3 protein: ASSYAEGSTYEQY

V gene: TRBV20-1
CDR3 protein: SLRTGASGGTSNTQY

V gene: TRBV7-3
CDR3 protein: ASSLRPFEETQY

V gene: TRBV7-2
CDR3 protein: ASSLSGSRETQY

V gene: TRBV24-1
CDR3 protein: ATSDSTSGGAYNEQF

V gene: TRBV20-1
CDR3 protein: SAVKVGGDTQY

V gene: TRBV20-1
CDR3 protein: SAREQGFVEQY

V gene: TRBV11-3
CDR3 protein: ASSLTTDGEGTQY

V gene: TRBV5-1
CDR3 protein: ASSVDRTNPYGYT

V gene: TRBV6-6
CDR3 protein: ASSYPNGQPQH

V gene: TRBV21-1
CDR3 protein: ASSIRDVRDRAIKNTEAF

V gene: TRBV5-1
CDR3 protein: ASSPTGPPRSTDTQY

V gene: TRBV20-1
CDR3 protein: SATGTGYSPLH

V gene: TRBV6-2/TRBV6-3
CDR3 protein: ASCTPNYGYT

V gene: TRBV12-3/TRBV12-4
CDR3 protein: ASCGNKNIQY